What follows is one T cell receptor (beta chain) and its context. What it binds is not known. The entry originates in a study of T cell responses to AZD1222 COVID-19 vaccine. Study-level findings and limits: The donor group comprised mostly white British people and more females; the analysis possibly underestimated clonal diversity. The number of AZD1222 recipients seropositive at baseline was only five to seven. In the spike-specific TCR repertoire, nearly half reportedly target unmutated variant regions. Two AZD1222 doses significantly raised spike-specific TCR breadth and depth over controls.

Clones were read by immunoSEQ multiplex PCR, and TCRdb kept only the in-frame ones, dropping some. The sample lists about 93,000 clones; 85% to 90% were seen once. The CDR3 is 14 amino acids. Germline V gives CDR1 SGHDN, CDR2 FVKESK. V was pared by 1 base and J by 0 bases, with 6 bases between. Source: peripheral blood, taken on day 0 of MenACWY control vaccination. The TCR comes from an adult in good health. The rearrangement links TRBV14 to TRBJ1-1; D is uncertain. The CDR3 DNA sequence: TGTGCCAGCAGCCAAGTTACCATGAACACTGAAGCTTTCTTT. Translated: CASSQVTMNTEAFF.